One sample yielded the 16 T cell receptor beta chains listed below, sequenced in a study of T-cell memory formation after mild COVID-19. MiXCR was run by TCRdb on the 5' RACE reads, yielding one entry per CDR3 protein. The sample has roughly 450,000 distinct CDR3 sequences; roughly 20% are singletons. Specimen: PBMCs or a T cell subset sorted from them (not recorded which). Every receptor here comes from an adult woman who had mild COVID-19 (a few samples of this study predate the infection). Cell type and time point are not known.

This clonotype was counted a few times. The CDR3 is CATSDLTGGKQYF. The CDR3 DNA is TGTGCCACCAGTGATCTGACAGGGGGCAAGCAGTACTTC. The chain carries TRBV24-1 and TRBJ2-7; 10 bases are a match to TRBD1. Losses at the gene ends were 3 bases for V and 8 bases for J; bases not matched to a gene: 3. This CDR3 is built from 13 residues. Germline values: CDR1 KGHDR, CDR2 SFDVKD.

CDR3: CASSQPGRSNYGYTF. As DNA, the CDR3 is TGTGCCAGCAGTCAGCCGGGCCGCAGTAACTATGGCTACACCTTC. The chain joins TRBV28 to TRBJ1-2; D not resolved. V was shortened by 5 bases and J by 1 base, with 14 bases between the two germline ends. From germline, CDR1 is MDHEN and CDR2 SYDVKM. CDR3 length equals 15 residues.

This clonotype was seen a handful of times. The chain has TRBV11-2 and TRBJ1-2; TRBD1 aligns across 8 bases. The CDR3 totals 13 residues. The germline V gene encodes CDR1 SGHAT and CDR2 FQNNGV. V dropped 5 bases and J dropped 7; count of bases not matched to a gene: 6. The CDR3 DNA follows: TGTGCCAGCAGCATCGGACAGGGTGTTGGCTACACCTTC. Translation: CASSIGQGVGYTF.

This clonotype was detected a few times. This chain connects TRBV24-1 to TRBJ2-1; tentative D call: TRBD1 (6 bases). Germline V gene lookup returns CDR1 KGHDR and CDR2 SFDVKD. V was cut by 7 bases and J by 3 bases, with 18 bases left in between. The CDR3 contains 16 residues. The CDR3 nucleotides are TGTGCCACCAGCCAATTAGGGGGAATGGGCTACAATGAGCAGTTCTTC. Amino acid sequence: CATSQLGGMGYNEQFF.

This chain connects TRBV7-3 to TRBJ2-1, with D possibly matching TRBD2 (5 bases). CDR3 length: 14 amino acids. The germline V gene has CDR1 SGHTA and CDR2 FQGTGA. The V end lost 6 bases, the J end lost 3 bases, and 12 bases lay between the germline ends. CDR3 bases: TGTGCCAGCAGTATCGGGGAGAACTACAATGAGCAGTTCTTC. Translated, it gives CASSIGENYNEQFF.

The rearrangement joins TRBV7-8 to TRBJ2-7, with 7 bases fitting TRBD2. CDR1 and CDR2 (germline): SGHVS, FQNEAQ. Trimming removed 5 bases from V and 4 bases from J; junction bases left unmatched: 8. The CDR3 has 14 residues. The CDR3 coding sequence is TGTGCCAGCAGCCGGGCTGGCGGGAGTTACGAGCAGTACTTC. Amino acid sequence: CASSRAGGSYEQYF. Using reference TRBV7-8 and TRBJ2-7 for the parts outside the CDR3, the full variable domain is GAGVSQSPRYKVAKRGQDVALRCDPISGHVSLFWYQQALGQGPEFLTYFQNEAQLDKSGLPSDRFFAERPEGSVSTLKIQRTQQEDSAVYLCASSRAGGSYEQYFGPGTRLTVT.

The chain couples TRBV24-1 to TRBJ2-6; TRBD2 is a possible D gene (5 bases). Deletions cut 5 bases from V and 4 bases from J, with 8 bases between. Per the germline V gene, CDR1 is KGHDR and CDR2 is SFDVKD. This CDR3 has 14 residues. For the CDR3, the DNA is TGTGCCACCAGTGTAGGGAGCGGGGCCAACGTCCTGACTTTC. This codes for CATSVGSGANVLTF.

This clonotype has ten or more counts. The chain employs TRBV29-1 and TRBJ2-6; no firm D call. CDR1 SQVTM and CDR2 ANQGSEA come from the germline V gene. Between the trimmed V and J ends, which lost 5 bases and 0 bases, there was a span of 2 bases. The length of the CDR3 is 12 residues. CDR3: CSVNSGANVLTF. As DNA, the CDR3 is TGCAGCGTTAACTCTGGGGCCAACGTCCTGACTTTC.

The genes are TRBV29-1 and TRBJ2-1, with D maybe TRBD1 (6 bases). Germline V gives CDR1 SQVTM, CDR2 ANQGSEA. Trimming stripped 7 bases from V and 4 bases from J, with 14 bases between. The CDR3 contains 13 residues. The CDR3 loop is CSGRTGFYNEQFF. The CDR3 nucleotides read TGCAGCGGACGTACAGGGTTTTACAATGAGCAGTTCTTC.

This clonotype was observed a few times. This rearrangement joins TRBV29-1 to TRBJ2-5, with 7 bases fitting TRBD1. V lost 1 base and J lost 1; bases outside the gene matches: 6. Germline V lookup: CDR1 SQVTM, CDR2 ANQGSEA. The length of the CDR3 is 15 residues. The CDR3 bases are TGCAGCGTTGAAGGTGGGGACAGACCCCAAGAGACCCAGTACTTC. Amino acids: CSVEGGDRPQETQYF.

Points on this clonotype: One end of the junction varies from germline; a read error may be responsible. The V call is TRBV3-1, the J call TRBJ2-7; the match to TRBD2 covers 7 bases. CDR3 length: 15 amino acids. Per the germline V gene, CDR1 is LGHDT and CDR2 is YNNKEL (reference sequence). As DNA, the CDR3 is TGTGCCTGCAGCCAAGGCGGGAGTTCCACCTACGAGCAGTACTTC. This translates into CACSQGGSSTYEQYF.

This clonotype showed up just a few times. The gene calls are TRBV6-6 and TRBJ1-2; TRBD1 matches 9 bases. This CDR3 contains 15 residues. The ends lost 2 bases at V and 8 bases at J; junction bases unmatched: 9. Per germline, CDR1 MNHNY and CDR2 SVGAGI (reference sequence). CDR3 sequence: CASSYRDREERGYTF. The CDR3 coding sequence is TGTGCCAGCAGTTACAGGGACAGGGAGGAGCGGGGCTACACCTTC.

The table lists this clonotype with a count of one. This chain connects TRBV5-5 to TRBJ2-5; 7 bases agree with TRBD1. In germline, CDR1 is SGHKS, CDR2 YYEKEE (reference sequence). V gave up 4 bases and J gave up 3 bases; unmatched junction bases: 12. This CDR3 region has 16 residues. The CDR3 nucleotides are TGTGCCAGCAGCACTCACCCGGGACAGCGAGAAGAGACCCAGTACTTC. Protein: CASSTHPGQREETQYF.

The V and J genes are TRBV11-1 and TRBJ2-5; 8 bases are a match to TRBD2. The CDR3 is 18 amino acids. From germline, CDR1 is SGHAT and CDR2 FQDESV (reference sequence). The V and J ends lost 5 bases and 2 bases, in that order; junction bases with no gene match: 16. The CDR3 loop reads CASSASPSSGLIQETQYF. The CDR3 DNA reads as TGTGCCAGCAGCGCATCCCCATCTAGCGGGTTGATTCAAGAGACCCAGTACTTC.

This clonotype was counted a few times. The CDR3 sequence: CASSFNGITTGELFF. The CDR3 DNA sequence: TGCGCCAGCAGCTTTAACGGGATTACAACCGGGGAGCTGTTTTTT. The chain has TRBV5-1 and TRBJ2-2, with TRBD2 as a possible D gene (5 bases). The CDR3 extends over 15 amino acids. Germline V gives CDR1 SGHRS, CDR2 YFSETQ. V gave up 2 bases and J gave up 5 bases, with 13 bases separating them.

The chain is built from TRBV12-5 and TRBJ2-3; 8 nucleotides match TRBD1. Per germline, CDR1 LGHNT and CDR2 FRNRAP. The CDR3 has 15 amino acids. The V gene end was trimmed by 6 bases and the J gene end by 1 base; junction bases not matched to a gene: 6. CDR3 loop: CASGLGTGGTDTQYF. For the CDR3, the DNA is TGTGCTAGTGGACTGGGGACAGGAGGCACAGATACGCAGTATTTT.